A selection of T cell receptor beta chains follows, all from one sample in a study of T cell repertoires in cytomegalovirus infection. The antigens these receptors bind are not known. TCRdb redid the calling of the reads with MiXCR, one entry per CDR3 protein. The data show 100,000 to 150,000 distinct CDR3 sequences, with 20% to 30% seen just once and 34% held by the top ten. Sequenced: PBMCs, sequenced either directly or after in vitro stimulation (not recorded which). These receptors originate from a human donor in good health (CMV status not recorded). Some clones in this sample may be carry-over from other donors' samples. The CDR3 runs from the conserved cysteine through the conserved F or W. D genes are given only for firm matches. Not all rows give a size; the values are once, few, many and, for expanded clones, a class.

TRBV28,NA,few,TRBJ2-7,CASSLDRIYEQYF,TGTGCCAGCAGCCTCGACAGGATCTACGAGCAGTACTTC
TRBV12-3/TRBV12-4,NA,NA,TRBJ1-1,CASRSGSWDTEAFF,TGTGCCAGCAGATCAGGGAGTTGGGACACTGAAGCTTTCTTT
TRBV28,TRBD2,once,TRBJ2-7,CASSLSGTSDYEQYF,TGTGCCAGCAGTTTATCCGGGACTAGCGACTACGAGCAGTACTTC
TRBV6-2/TRBV6-3,TRBD2,few,TRBJ2-2,CASSPGLAGVGELFF,TGTGCCAGCAGCCCCGGGCTAGCGGGAGTTGGGGAGCTGTTTTTT
TRBV25-1,TRBD2,NA,TRBJ2-3,CASSEASSGRAGDTQYF,TGTGCCAGCAGTGAGGCCTCTAGCGGGAGGGCCGGAGATACGCAGTATTTT
TRBV6-6,TRBD2,NA,TRBJ2-7,CASRFGTSGKNYEQYF,TGTGCCAGCAGGTTCGGGACTAGCGGGAAAAATTACGAGCAGTACTTC
TRBV7-2,TRBD1,many,TRBJ2-1,CASSLVQGASAFRFEQFF,TGTGCCAGCAGCTTAGTTCAGGGGGCATCGGCGTTTAGGTTTGAGCAGTTCTTC
TRBV7-4,NA,few,TRBJ1-4,CASSLEGRLNEKLFF,TGTGCCAGCAGCTTAGAGGGACGCCTTAATGAAAAACTGTTTTTT
TRBV5-5,TRBD1,NA,TRBJ1-2,CASSLEGQGVRGYTF,TGTGCCAGCAGCTTGGAGGGACAGGGGGTCCGTGGCTACACCTTC
TRBV19,NA,NA,TRBJ1-1,CASSIADINTEAFF,TGTGCCAGTAGTATAGCCGACATAAACACTGAAGCTTTCTTT
TRBV2,TRBD1,many,TRBJ2-2,CARGGQGLNTGELFF,TGTGCCAGGGGGGGACAGGGCCTGAACACCGGGGAGCTGTTTTTT
TRBV6-1,NA,many,TRBJ2-2,CASSEGQNTGELFF,TGTGCCAGCAGTGAAGGACAAAACACCGGGGAGCTGTTTTTT
TRBV7-9,TRBD1,NA,TRBJ1-4,CASSEGQLNEKLFF,TGTGCCAGCAGCGAGGGACAGCTTAATGAAAAACTGTTTTTT
TRBV27,NA,NA,TRBJ1-1,CASSPRPRTYPGETEAFF,TGTGCCAGCAGCCCACGCCCACGGACCTACCCAGGGGAAACTGAAGCTTTCTTT
TRBV7-8,NA,NA,TRBJ2-7,CASSLGPVDYEQYF,TGTGCCAGCAGCTTGGGACCAGTGGACTACGAGCAGTACTTC
TRBV20-1,TRBD1,few,TRBJ2-3,CSARAGTASTDTQYF,TGCAGTGCTAGAGCCGGGACAGCTAGCACAGATACGCAGTATTTT
TRBV14,NA,NA,TRBJ1-2,CASSQELTDLYGYTF,TGTGCCAGCAGCCAGGAATTGACAGATCTCTATGGCTACACCTTC
TRBV7-2,NA,few,TRBJ2-2,CASSFYTGELFF,TGTGCCAGCAGTTTTTACACCGGGGAGCTGTTTTTT
TRBV4-1,TRBD2,NA,TRBJ2-1,CASSQEGGRPHNEQFF,TGCGCCAGCAGCCAAGAGGGGGGGAGGCCGCACAATGAGCAGTTCTTC
TRBV12-3/TRBV12-4,NA,few,TRBJ2-1,CASRGPRNEQFF,TGTGCCAGCAGAGGTCCAAGGAATGAGCAGTTCTTC
TRBV7-2,NA,many,TRBJ2-2,CASRPDGGGTGELFF,TGTGCCAGCAGGCCCGATGGTGGGGGGACCGGGGAGCTGTTTTTT
TRBV19,TRBD2,NA,TRBJ2-7,CASSTGLAGAGYSYEQYF,TGTGCCAGTAGTACCGGACTAGCGGGAGCGGGCTACTCCTACGAGCAGTACTTC
TRBV7-9,NA,many,TRBJ2-1,CASSPSTLSSYNEQFF,TGTGCCAGCAGCCCTTCGACTCTGAGCTCCTACAATGAGCAGTTCTTC
TRBV4-1,NA,many,TRBJ2-3,CASSQDPTSHTQYF,TGCGCCAGCAGCCAAGATCCAACTTCTCATACGCAGTATTTT
TRBV5-5,NA,NA,TRBJ1-1,CASSLVGGRFWTEAFF,TGTGCCAGCAGCTTGGTAGGGGGGCGTTTTTGGACTGAAGCTTTCTTT
TRBV7-2,NA,many,TRBJ2-1,CASSFRRGPYNEQFF,TGTGCCAGCAGCTTCCGGCGGGGGCCCTACAATGAGCAGTTCTTC
TRBV4-1,TRBD2,few,TRBJ2-1,CASSQPRLAGGSREQFF,TGCGCCAGCAGCCAACCACGACTAGCGGGCGGTTCAAGGGAGCAGTTCTTC
TRBV12-5,NA,many,TRBJ1-5,CASGLSSRANQPQHF,TGTGCTAGTGGTTTGAGTTCCAGGGCGAATCAGCCCCAGCATTTT
TRBV9,TRBD2,many,TRBJ2-1,CASSVEGLAGGSFYNEQFF,TGTGCCAGCAGCGTAGAGGGACTAGCGGGAGGAAGCTTCTACAATGAGCAGTTCTTC
TRBV4-2,NA,few,TRBJ1-4,CASSQPKSGSGSNEKLFF,TGTGCCAGCAGCCAACCGAAATCAGGGAGCGGGTCTAATGAAAAACTGTTTTTT
TRBV20-1,NA,many,TRBJ2-1,CSAGERYNEQFF,TGCAGTGCTGGGGAGCGGTACAATGAGCAGTTCTTC
TRBV7-8,TRBD1,NA,TRBJ1-1,CASSLANRGGVAFF,TGTGCCAGCAGCTTAGCAAACAGGGGAGGAGTGGCTTTCTTT
TRBV7-8,NA,many,TRBJ1-3,CASSLAGSGNTIYF,TGTGCCAGCAGCTTAGCAGGGTCAGGAAACACCATATATTTT
TRBV6-1,NA,large,TRBJ1-1,CASSTTPGAFF,TGTGCCAGCAGTACTACCCCAGGAGCTTTCTTT
TRBV7-9,TRBD2,few,TRBJ2-1,CASSMGIAGGEQFF,TGTGCCAGCAGCATGGGTATAGCGGGTGGGGAGCAGTTCTTC
TRBV7-2,TRBD2,NA,TRBJ2-7,CASSPTSGRYEQYF,TGTGCCAGCAGCCCGACTAGCGGGAGGTACGAGCAGTACTTC
TRBV7-9,NA,NA,TRBJ2-5,CASSPTGPDQETQYF,TGTGCCAGCAGCCCTACGGGACCCGACCAAGAGACCCAGTACTTC
TRBV6-5,TRBD2,few,TRBJ2-5,CASSYSGHAGGGTQYF,TGTGCCAGCAGTTACTCAGGACACGCCGGGGGGGGGACCCAGTACTTC
TRBV7-2,TRBD2,NA,TRBJ2-3,CASSPGLASDTQYF,TGTGCCAGCTCACCGGGACTAGCGTCAGATACGCAGTATTTT
TRBV6-6,NA,few,TRBJ2-1,CASSYGIEQFF,TGTGCCAGCAGTTATGGGATTGAGCAGTTCTTC
TRBV29-1,NA,NA,TRBJ1-2,CSVGAYREYGYTF,TGCAGCGTGGGGGCCTACAGGGAGTATGGCTACACCTTC
TRBV6-5,TRBD1,NA,TRBJ1-1,CASTTGQQAFF,TGTGCCAGCACGACAGGGCAGCAGGCTTTCTTT
TRBV6-2/TRBV6-3,NA,large,TRBJ1-1,CASSLWTEAFF,TGTGCCAGCAGTTTGTGGACTGAAGCTTTCTTT